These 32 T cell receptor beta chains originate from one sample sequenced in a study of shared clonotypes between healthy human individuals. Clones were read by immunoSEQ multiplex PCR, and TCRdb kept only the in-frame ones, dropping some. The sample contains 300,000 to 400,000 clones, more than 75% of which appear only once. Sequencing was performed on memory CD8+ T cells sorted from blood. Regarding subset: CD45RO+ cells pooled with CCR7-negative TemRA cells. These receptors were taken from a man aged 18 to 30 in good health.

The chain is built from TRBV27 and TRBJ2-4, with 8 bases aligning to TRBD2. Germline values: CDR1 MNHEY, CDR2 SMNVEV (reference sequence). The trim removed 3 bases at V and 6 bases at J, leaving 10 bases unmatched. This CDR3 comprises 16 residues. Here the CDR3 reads CASSFLSPSGGNIQYF. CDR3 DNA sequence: TGTGCCAGCAGTTTCCTGTCCCCCAGCGGGGGAAACATTCAGTACTTC.

CDR3 in DNA: TGCGCCAGCAGTGAGTCGGACCCCATGAGCTCCTATAATTCACCCCTCCACTTT. Translating gives CASSESDPMSSYNSPLHF. This sequence joins TRBV10-2 and TRBJ1-6; no clear D gene. CDR1 is WSHSY and CDR2 is SAAADI in the germline V gene. The CDR3 is 18 amino acids. V lost 0 bases and J 0 bases, leaving 12 bases between the germline ends.

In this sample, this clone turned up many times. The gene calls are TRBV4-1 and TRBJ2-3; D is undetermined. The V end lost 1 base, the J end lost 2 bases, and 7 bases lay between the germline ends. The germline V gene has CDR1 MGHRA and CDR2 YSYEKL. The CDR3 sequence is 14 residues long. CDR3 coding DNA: TGCGCCAGCAGCCAAGGACGGTACACAGATACGCAGTATTTT. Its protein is CASSQGRYTDTQYF.

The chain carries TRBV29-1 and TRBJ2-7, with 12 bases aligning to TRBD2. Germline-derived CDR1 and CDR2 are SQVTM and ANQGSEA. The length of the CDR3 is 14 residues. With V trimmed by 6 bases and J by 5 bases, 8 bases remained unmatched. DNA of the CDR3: TGCAGCGTCGAGACTAGCGGGGGAAATAACGAGCAGTACTTC. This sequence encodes CSVETSGGNNEQYF.

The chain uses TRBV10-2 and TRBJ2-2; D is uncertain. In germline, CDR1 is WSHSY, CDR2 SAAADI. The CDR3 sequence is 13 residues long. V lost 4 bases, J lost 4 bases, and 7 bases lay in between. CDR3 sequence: CASSVFPTGELFF. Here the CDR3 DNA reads TGCGCCAGCAGTGTATTCCCCACCGGGGAGCTGTTTTTT.

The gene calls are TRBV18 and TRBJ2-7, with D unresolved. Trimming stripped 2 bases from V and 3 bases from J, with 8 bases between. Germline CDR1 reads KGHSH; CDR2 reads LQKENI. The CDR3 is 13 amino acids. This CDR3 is CASSPGHYYEQYF. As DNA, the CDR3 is TGTGCCAGCTCACCAGGGCATTACTACGAGCAGTACTTC.

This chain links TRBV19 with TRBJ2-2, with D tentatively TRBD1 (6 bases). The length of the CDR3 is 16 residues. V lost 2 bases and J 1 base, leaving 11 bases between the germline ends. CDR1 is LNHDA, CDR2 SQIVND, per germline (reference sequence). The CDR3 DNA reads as TGTGCCAGTAGTATACCTCAGGGGTGGAACACCGGGGAGCTGTTTTTT. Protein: CASSIPQGWNTGELFF.

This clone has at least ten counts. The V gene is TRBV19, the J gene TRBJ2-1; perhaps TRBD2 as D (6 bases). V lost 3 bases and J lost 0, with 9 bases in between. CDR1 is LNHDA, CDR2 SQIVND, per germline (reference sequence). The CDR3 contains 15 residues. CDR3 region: CASSIGLNSYNEQFF. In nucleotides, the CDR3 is TGTGCCAGTAGTATCGGACTAAACTCCTACAATGAGCAGTTCTTC.

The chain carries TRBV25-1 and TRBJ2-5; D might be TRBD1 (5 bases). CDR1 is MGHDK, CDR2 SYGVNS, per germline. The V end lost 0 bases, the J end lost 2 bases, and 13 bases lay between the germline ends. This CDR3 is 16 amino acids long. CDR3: CASSEYRTSTQETQYF. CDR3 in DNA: TGTGCCAGCAGTGAATATAGGACATCCACTCAAGAGACCCAGTACTTC.

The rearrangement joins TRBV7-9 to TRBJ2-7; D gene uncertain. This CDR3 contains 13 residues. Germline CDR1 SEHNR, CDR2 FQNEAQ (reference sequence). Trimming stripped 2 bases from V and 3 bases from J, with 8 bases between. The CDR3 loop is CASSLQQNYEQYF. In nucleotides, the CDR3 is TGTGCCAGCAGCTTACAACAGAACTACGAGCAGTACTTC.

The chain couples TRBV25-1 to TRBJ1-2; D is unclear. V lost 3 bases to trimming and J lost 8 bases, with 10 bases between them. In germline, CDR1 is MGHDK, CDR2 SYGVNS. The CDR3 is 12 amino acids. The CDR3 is CASSETPRGYTF. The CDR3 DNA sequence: TGTGCCAGCAGTGAGACTCCTAGAGGCTACACCTTC.

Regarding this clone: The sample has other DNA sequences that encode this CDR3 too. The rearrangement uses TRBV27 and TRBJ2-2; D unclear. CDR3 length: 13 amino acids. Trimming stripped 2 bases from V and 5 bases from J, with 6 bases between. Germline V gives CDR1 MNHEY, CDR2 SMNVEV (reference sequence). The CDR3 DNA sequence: TGTGCCAGCAGTTTAGTGGGAACCGGGGAGCTGTTTTTT. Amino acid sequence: CASSLVGTGELFF.

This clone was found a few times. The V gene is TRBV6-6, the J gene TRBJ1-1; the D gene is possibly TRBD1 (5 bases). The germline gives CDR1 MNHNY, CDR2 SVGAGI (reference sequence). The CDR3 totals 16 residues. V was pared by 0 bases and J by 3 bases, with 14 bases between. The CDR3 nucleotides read TGTGCCAGCAGTTACTCGGGGACTTTTGGGGACACTGAAGCTTTCTTT. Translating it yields CASSYSGTFGDTEAFF.

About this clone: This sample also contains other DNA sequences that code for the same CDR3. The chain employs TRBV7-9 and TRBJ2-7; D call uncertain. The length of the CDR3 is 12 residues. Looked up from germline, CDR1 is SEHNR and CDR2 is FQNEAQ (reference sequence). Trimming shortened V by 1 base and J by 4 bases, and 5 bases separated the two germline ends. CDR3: CASSLVGYEQYF. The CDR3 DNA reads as TGTGCCAGCAGCTTAGTCGGGTACGAGCAGTACTTC.

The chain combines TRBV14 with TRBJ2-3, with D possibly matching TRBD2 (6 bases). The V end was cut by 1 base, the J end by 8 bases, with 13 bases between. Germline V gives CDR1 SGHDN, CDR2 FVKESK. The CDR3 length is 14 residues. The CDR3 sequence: CASSQVGSGSTQYF. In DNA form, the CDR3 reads TGTGCCAGCAGCCAAGTTGGGTCCGGGAGTACGCAGTATTTT.

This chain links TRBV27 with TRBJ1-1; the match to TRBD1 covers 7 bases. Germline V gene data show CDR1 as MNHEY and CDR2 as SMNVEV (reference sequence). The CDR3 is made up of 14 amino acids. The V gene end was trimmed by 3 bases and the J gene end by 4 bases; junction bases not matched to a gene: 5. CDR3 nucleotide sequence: TGTGCCAGCAGTTTTAACAGGGGAGGCACTGAAGCTTTCTTT. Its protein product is CASSFNRGGTEAFF.

CDR3 protein: CASSYSGTGHGEQYF. For the CDR3, the DNA is TGTGCCAGCAGTTACTCCGGGACAGGGCACGGTGAGCAGTACTTC. The V call is TRBV6-5, the J call TRBJ2-7; 9 bases fit TRBD1. The CDR3 consists of 15 residues. V was pared by 0 bases and J by 7 bases, with 7 bases of the junction left unmatched. Germline lookup yields CDR1 MNHEY and CDR2 SVGAGI.

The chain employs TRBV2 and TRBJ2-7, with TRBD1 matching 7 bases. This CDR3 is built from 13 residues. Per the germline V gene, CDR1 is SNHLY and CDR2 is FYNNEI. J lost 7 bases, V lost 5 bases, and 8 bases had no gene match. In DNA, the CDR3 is TGTGCCAGCAGTCCGACAGGGCAGGAGGAGCAGTACTTC. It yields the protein CASSPTGQEEQYF.

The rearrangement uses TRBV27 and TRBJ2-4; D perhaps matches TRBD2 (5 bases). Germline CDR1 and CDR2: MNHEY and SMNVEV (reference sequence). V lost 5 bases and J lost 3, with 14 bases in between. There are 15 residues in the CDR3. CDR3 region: CASSRRLGGKNIQYF. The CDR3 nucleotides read TGTGCCAGCAGTCGACGCTTAGGAGGCAAAAACATTCAGTACTTC.

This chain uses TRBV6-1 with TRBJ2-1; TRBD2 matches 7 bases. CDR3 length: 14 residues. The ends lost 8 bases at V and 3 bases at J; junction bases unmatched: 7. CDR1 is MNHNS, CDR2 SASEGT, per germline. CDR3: CASDPRGGYNEQFF. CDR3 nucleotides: TGTGCCAGCGACCCGCGCGGGGGCTACAATGAGCAGTTCTTC.

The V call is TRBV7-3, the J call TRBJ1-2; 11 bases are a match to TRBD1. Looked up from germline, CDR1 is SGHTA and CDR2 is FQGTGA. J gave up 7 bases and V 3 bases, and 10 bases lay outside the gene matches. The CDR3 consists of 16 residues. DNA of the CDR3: TGTGCCAGCAGCTTGGCCGGAGGACAGGGGGCGCTTGGCTACACCTTC. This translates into CASSLAGGQGALGYTF.

The chain's CDR3 is CSVPGQDPPHEQFF. The CDR3 DNA sequence: TGCAGCGTCCCCGGACAGGACCCTCCCCATGAGCAGTTCTTC. The chain employs TRBV29-1 and TRBJ2-1, with TRBD1 matching 7 bases. J lost 8 bases, V lost 6 bases, and 13 bases had no gene match. This CDR3 region has 14 residues. Per the germline V gene, CDR1 is SQVTM and CDR2 is ANQGSEA.

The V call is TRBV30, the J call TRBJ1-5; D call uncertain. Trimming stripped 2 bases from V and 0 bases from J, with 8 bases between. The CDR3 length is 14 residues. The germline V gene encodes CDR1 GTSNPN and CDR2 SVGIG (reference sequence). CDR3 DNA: TGTGCCTGGAGTTTTAGAAATAGCAATCAGCCCCAGCATTTT. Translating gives CAWSFRNSNQPQHF.

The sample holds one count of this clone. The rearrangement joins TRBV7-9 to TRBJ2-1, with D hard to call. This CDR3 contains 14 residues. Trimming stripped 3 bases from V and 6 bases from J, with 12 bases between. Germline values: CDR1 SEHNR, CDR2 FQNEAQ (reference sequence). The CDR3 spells CASSFYWWGNEQFF. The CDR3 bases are TGTGCCAGCAGCTTCTATTGGTGGGGCAATGAGCAGTTCTTC.

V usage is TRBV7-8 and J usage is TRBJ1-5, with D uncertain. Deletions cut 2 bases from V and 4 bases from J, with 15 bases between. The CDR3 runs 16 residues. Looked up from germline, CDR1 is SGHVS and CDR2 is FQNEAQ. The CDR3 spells CASSLSGIAPNQPQHF. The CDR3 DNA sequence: TGTGCCAGCAGCTTATCGGGGATTGCCCCGAATCAGCCCCAGCATTTT.

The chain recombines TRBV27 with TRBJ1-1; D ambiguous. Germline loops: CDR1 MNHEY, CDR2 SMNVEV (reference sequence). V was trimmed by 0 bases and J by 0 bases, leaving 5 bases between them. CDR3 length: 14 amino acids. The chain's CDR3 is CASSLSIMNTEAFF. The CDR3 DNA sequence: TGTGCCAGCAGTTTATCGATCATGAACACTGAAGCTTTCTTT.

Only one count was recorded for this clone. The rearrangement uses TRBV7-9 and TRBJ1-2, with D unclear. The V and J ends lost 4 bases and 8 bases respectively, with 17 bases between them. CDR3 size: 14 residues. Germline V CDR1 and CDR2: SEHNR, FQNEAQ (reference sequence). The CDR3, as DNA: TGTGCCAGCAGCTCCATCAGCACGAGCGGAGGCTACACCTTC. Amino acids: CASSSISTSGGYTF. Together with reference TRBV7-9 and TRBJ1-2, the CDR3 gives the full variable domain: DTGVSQNPRHKITKRGQNVTFRCDPISEHNRLYWYRQTLGQGPEFLTYFQNEAQLEKSRLLSDRFSAERPKGSFSTLEIQRTEQGDSAMYLCASSSISTSGGYTFGSGTRLTVV.

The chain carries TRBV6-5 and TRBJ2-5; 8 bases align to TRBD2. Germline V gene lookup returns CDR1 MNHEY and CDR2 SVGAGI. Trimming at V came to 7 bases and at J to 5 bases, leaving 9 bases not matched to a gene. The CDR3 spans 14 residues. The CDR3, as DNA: TGTGCCAGCAAGGAGCGGGGGCCCAGGGAGACCCAGTACTTC. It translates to CASKERGPRETQYF.

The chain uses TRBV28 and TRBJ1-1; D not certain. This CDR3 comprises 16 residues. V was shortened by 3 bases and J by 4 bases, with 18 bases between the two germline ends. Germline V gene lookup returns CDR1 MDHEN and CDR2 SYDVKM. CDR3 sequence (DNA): TGTGCCAGCAGTTTTGGGCAGTCCGGCCCGGGCACTGAAGCTTTCTTT. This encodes CASSFGQSGPGTEAFF.

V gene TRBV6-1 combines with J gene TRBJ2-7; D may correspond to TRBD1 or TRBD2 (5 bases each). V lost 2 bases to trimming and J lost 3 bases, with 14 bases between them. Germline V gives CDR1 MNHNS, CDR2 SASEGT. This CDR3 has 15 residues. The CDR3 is CASSEYGTAYYEQYF. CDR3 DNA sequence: TGTGCCAGCAGTGAATACGGGACGGCCTACTACGAGCAGTACTTC.

CDR3 amino acids: CASSQDRNTGELFF. CDR3 nucleotide sequence: TGTGCCAGCAGCCAAGATCGAAACACCGGGGAGCTGTTTTTT. The rearrangement links TRBV4-2 to TRBJ2-2; no reliable D call. Trimming cost V 0 bases and J 2 bases, with 4 bases left between them. CDR1 and CDR2 from the germline V gene are LGHNA and YNFKEQ. CDR3 length: 14 residues.

CDR3 loop: CASRTGQQETQYF. The CDR3 DNA reads TGTGCCAGCAGGACCGGACAGCAAGAGACCCAGTACTTC. The gene calls are TRBV6-6 and TRBJ2-5, with a weak D call TRBD1 (6 bases). Germline values: CDR1 MNHNY, CDR2 SVGAGI (reference sequence). This CDR3 spans 13 amino acids. The V and J ends lost 6 bases and 2 bases respectively, with 10 bases between them.